In its sample, the clone carrying this T cell receptor (beta chain) was seen a few times. The data stem from a study of cytomegalovirus exposure and HLA in healthy donors. Study summary: As an earlier analysis found, some 180 million T cells yielded around 110 million unique TCR beta sequences.

The V gene end was trimmed by 5 bases and the J gene end by 9 bases; junction bases not matched to a gene: 10. CDR3 size: 15 residues. Germline loops: CDR1 SNHLY, CDR2 FYNNEI. Primers for the PCR totalled 60 Vbeta and 13 Jbeta. The repertoire was sequenced with immunoSEQ multiplex PCR; TCRdb's copy has only in-frame clones and lacks some. The sample has 150,000 to 200,000 clones, roughly 13% seen once. The rearrangement joins TRBV2 to TRBJ2-1; 10 bases line up with TRBD2. Material for sequencing was PBMCs. This sequence originates from a man aged 50-60 years in good health and CMV-seropositive. The CDR3 spells CASSPGTSVSGEQFF. The DNA for the CDR3 is TGTGCCAGCAGTCCCGGGACTAGCGTCAGTGGTGAGCAGTTCTTC.